This T cell receptor (beta chain) was recorded in a study of T-cell reconstitution after alpha-beta-depleted transplantation in children. Comment on this clonotype: Its antigen is still unknown.

This sample's TCRbeta library carried unique molecular identifier barcodes. TCRdb re-called the PCR reads through MiXCR, storing one row per CDR3 protein. The sample holds about 980,000 distinct CDR3 sequences, 25% to 30% seen once. The study's findings and limits: After one year, T-cell counts and TCRbeta diversity mostly came from new T cells. Reported findings indicate that, about two months after transplant, alpha-beta T cells came from several hundred expanded clones, which were derived from non-depleted graft cells. Some patients owed their high day-60 TCRbeta diversity to surviving recipient T cells and thymic progenitors.

This CDR3 region has 14 residues. Trimming pared 5 bases from V and 7 bases from J, leaving 17 bases between. Germline CDR1 is KGHSH and CDR2 is LQKENI. The chain joins TRBV18 to TRBJ1-1; D perhaps matches TRBD1 (5 bases). This sequence was found in a boy younger than two who had a stem cell transplant for SCID, so the T cells may come from the graft donor. This specimen was PBMCs, mostly from graft donor cells, taken 360 days after TCRalphabeta/CD19-depleted stem cell transplant. The CDR3 spells CASSGGWGEVEAFF. CDR3 in DNA: TGTGCCAGCTCAGGCGGGTGGGGCGAGGTTGAAGCTTTCTTT.